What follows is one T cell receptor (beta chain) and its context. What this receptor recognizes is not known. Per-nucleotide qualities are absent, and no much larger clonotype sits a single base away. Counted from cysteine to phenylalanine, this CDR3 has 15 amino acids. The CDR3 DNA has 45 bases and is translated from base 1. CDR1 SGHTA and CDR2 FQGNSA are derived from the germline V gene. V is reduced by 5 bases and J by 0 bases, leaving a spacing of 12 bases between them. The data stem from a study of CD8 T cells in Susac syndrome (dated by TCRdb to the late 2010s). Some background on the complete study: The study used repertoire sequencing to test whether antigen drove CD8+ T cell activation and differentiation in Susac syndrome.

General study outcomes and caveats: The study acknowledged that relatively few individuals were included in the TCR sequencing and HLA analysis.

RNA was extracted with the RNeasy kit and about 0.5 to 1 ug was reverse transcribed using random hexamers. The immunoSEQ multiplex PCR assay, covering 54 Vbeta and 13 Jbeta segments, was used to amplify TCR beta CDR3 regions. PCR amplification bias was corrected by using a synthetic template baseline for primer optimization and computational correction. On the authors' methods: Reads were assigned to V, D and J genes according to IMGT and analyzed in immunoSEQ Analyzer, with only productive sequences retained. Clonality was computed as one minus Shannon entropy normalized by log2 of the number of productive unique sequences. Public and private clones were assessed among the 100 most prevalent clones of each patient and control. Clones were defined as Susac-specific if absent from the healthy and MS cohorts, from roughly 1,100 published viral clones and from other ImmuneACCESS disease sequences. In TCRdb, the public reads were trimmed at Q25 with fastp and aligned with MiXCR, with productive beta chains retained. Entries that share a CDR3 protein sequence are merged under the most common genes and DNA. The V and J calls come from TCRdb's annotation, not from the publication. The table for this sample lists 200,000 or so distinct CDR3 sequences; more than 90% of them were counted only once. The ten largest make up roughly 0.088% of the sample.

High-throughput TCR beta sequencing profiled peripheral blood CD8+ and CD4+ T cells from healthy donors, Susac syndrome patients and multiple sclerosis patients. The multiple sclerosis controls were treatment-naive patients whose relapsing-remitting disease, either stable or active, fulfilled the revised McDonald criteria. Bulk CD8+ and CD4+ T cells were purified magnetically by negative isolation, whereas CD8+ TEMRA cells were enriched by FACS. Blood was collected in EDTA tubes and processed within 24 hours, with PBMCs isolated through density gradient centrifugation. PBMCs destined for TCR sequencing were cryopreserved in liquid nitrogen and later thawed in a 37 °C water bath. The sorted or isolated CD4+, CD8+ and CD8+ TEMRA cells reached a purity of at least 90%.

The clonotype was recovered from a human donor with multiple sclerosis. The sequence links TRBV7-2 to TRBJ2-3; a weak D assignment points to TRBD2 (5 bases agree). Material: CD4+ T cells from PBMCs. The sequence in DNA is TGTGCCAGCAGCCGGTTGAGGGCGAGCACAGATACGCAGTATTTT. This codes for CASSRLRASTDTQYF. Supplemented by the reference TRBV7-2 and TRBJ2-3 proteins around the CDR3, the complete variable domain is GAGVSQSPSNKVTEKGKDVELRCDPISGHTALYWYRQSLGQGLEFLIYFQGNSAPDKSGLPSDRFSAERTGGSVSTLTIQRTQQEDSAVYLCASSRLRASTDTQYFGPGTRLTVL.